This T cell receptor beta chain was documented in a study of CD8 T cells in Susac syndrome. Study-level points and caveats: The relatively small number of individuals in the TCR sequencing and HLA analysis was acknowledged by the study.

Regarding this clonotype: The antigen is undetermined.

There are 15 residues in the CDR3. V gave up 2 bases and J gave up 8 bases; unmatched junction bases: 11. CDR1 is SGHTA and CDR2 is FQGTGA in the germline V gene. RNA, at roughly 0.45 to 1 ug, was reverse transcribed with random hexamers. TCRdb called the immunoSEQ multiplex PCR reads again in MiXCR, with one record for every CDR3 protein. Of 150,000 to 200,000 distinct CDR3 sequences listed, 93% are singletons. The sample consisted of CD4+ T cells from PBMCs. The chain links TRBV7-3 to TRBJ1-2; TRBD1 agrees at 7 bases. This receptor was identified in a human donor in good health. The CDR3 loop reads CASSLSAEGAEGYTF. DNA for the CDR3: TGTGCCAGCAGCTTATCTGCTGAGGGGGCGGAAGGCTACACCTTC.